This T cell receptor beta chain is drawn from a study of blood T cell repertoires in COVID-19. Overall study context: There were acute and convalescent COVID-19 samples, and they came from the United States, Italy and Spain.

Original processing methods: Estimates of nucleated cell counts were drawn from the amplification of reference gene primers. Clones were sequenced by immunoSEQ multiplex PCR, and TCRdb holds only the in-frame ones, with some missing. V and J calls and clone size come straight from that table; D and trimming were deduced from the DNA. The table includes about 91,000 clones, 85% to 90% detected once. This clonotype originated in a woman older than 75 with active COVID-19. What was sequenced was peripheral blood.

The CDR3 is CASSSGQTNTGELFF. The DNA for the CDR3 is TGCGCCAGCAGCTCAGGACAGACTAACACCGGGGAGCTGTTTTTT. V usage is TRBV5-1 and J usage is TRBJ2-2, with D tentatively TRBD1 (6 bases). Trimming left V 3 bases short and J 2 bases short, with 11 bases between. Germline V gene sequence: CDR1 SGHRS, CDR2 YFSETQ. The CDR3 contains 15 residues.